The sequence of this T cell receptor (beta chain) was determined in a study of T cell repertoires in cytomegalovirus infection. This clonotype was picked up many times. TCRdb analysed the reads with MiXCR anew, one entry per CDR3 protein. The data show more than 150,000 distinct CDR3 sequences, about a sixth seen once. The CDR3 length is 16 residues. V trimming: 1 base; J trimming: 4 bases; junction bases outside the gene matches: 7. CDR1 is MDHEN, CDR2 SYDVKM, per germline. Sequencing was performed on CD8+ T cells from PBMCs. This chain joins TRBV28 and TRBJ1-2; 9 bases match TRBD1. The clonotype originates from a human donor in good health (CMV status not recorded). Some clones in this sample may be carry-over from other donors' samples. The CDR3 is CASSLYDPGQGYGYTF. CDR3 nucleotide sequence: TGTGCCAGCAGTTTATACGACCCGGGACAGGGCTATGGCTACACCTTC.